The source of this T cell receptor (beta chain) is a study of PD-L1 blockade in urothelial cancer. Turning to the study itself: A median blood sample held approximately 150,000 T cells and tens of thousands of unique TCRs.

Germline CDR1 and CDR2: MRHNA and SNTAGT. This CDR3 is 12 amino acids long. Trimming shortened V by 5 bases and J by 6 bases, and 11 bases separated the two germline ends. PCRs each included synthetic TCR analog templates spiked in. Clones were sequenced by immunoSEQ multiplex PCR, and TCRdb holds only the in-frame ones, with some missing. This table holds tens of thousands of clones, approximately 86% found once. Metastatic or locally advanced urothelial carcinoma was present in the patients. Anywhere from 1 to 8 samples came from each patient, spanning pretreatment and on-treatment. The rearrangement joins TRBV6-4 to TRBJ2-7, with D possibly being TRBD2 (5 bases). The sequence was obtained from a man between 60 and 70 years old with urothelial cancer. This specimen was PBMCs, taken around atezolizumab (anti-PD-L1) treatment. DNA of the CDR3: TGTGCCAGCAGTCCGGGAAATGGCGAGCAGTACTTC. Translation: CASSPGNGEQYF.